This T cell receptor (beta chain) appears in the sequencing data of a study of beta chain features in type 1 diabetes. About the study: Examined across all samples were over 85 million sorted cells.

Germline-derived CDR1 and CDR2 are SGHTA and FQGNSA. Between the trimmed V and J ends, which lost 5 bases and 5 bases, there was a span of 16 bases. This CDR3 has 14 amino acids. Isolated RNA was reverse transcribed in full, so expressed TCRB transcripts were sequenced. Libraries were prepared by immunoSEQ multiplex PCR; TCRdb keeps only in-frame clonotypes and omits some of them. Here the sample spans 620,000 or so clones, around a sixth being singletons. This clone was seen a few times. The chain recombines TRBV7-2 with TRBJ2-7; D uncertain. The material sequenced was naive CD4+ T cells from blood. This clonotype was obtained from a man in his late teens or twenties in good health. CDR3 sequence: CASSPHAQIHEQYF. Here the CDR3 DNA reads TGTGCCAGCAGCCCTCACGCCCAAATCCACGAGCAGTACTTC. The full variable domain, completed using reference TRBV7-2 and TRBJ2-7, is GAGVSQSPSNKVTEKGKDVELRCDPISGHTALYWYRQSLGQGLEFLIYFQGNSAPDKSGLPSDRFSAERTGGSVSTLTIQRTQQEDSAVYLCASSPHAQIHEQYFGPGTRLTVT.